The 13 T cell receptor beta chains presented below share a single source sample, sequenced in a study of post-analysis software for immune sequencing data (dated by TCRdb to between 2015 and 2017). Study-wide findings and limitations: Patients showed significantly higher frequencies than controls for about five TRBV segments, among them TRBV5-6, TRBV5-1 and TRBV20-1.

Libraries were made using PCR. Sequenced using an Illumina HiSeq 2500. To reduce PCR and sequencing biases, unique molecular identifiers were built into the TCR beta cDNA libraries. In TCRdb, the public reads were trimmed at Q25 with fastp and aligned with MiXCR, with productive beta chains retained. Every entry covers one CDR3 protein and lists the most common genes and DNA from its rows. Across this sample there are around 770,000 distinct CDR3 sequences, with approximately 44% seen only once. Of the sample, approximately 5% falls within the top ten clones. The antigens for these receptors are not known. Sequenced material: blood. Receptor source: a girl between 5 and 17 years old with multiple sclerosis.

This clonotype has only a few counts. The chain uses TRBV29-1 and TRBJ2-3, with TRBD2 matching over 12 bases. With 6 bases clipped from V and 5 bases from J, the junction kept 6 bases outside the gene matches. Germline lookup yields CDR1 SQVTM and CDR2 ANQGSEA. The CDR3 has 14 residues. CDR3 sequence: CSVTSGSNGDTQYF. CDR3 bases: TGCAGCGTGACTAGCGGGAGCAACGGAGATACGCAGTATTTT.

The V call is TRBV6-5, the J call TRBJ2-4; TRBD2 matches at 10 bases. Trimming removed 5 bases from V and 8 bases from J; junction bases left unmatched: 9. The CDR3 has 15 residues. CDR1 is MNHEY, CDR2 SVGAGI, per germline. In nucleotides, the CDR3 is TGTGCCAGCAGTCTCGGTAGCGGGAGGCGGCACATTCAGTACTTC. Translation: CASSLGSGRRHIQYF.

This clonotype was counted only a few times. The J gene is TRBJ2-5, the V gene TRBV10-3, with D uncertain. The CDR3 consists of 11 residues. CDR1 is ENHRY and CDR2 is SYGVKD in the germline V gene. V was cut by 2 bases and J by 2 bases, with 0 bases left in between. The CDR3 coding sequence is TGTGCCATCAGTGAGCAAGAGACCCAGTACTTC. It encodes CAISEQETQYF.

The V gene is TRBV27, the J gene TRBJ2-4; TRBD1 matches at 9 bases. Matching the DNA end better, TRBJ2-7 makes the J call doubtful. CDR3 length equals 14 residues. Germline values: CDR1 MNHEY, CDR2 SMNVEV (reference sequence). This CDR3 reads CASSDPGQGPEQYF. The DNA of the CDR3 is TGTGCCAGCAGTGATCCGGGACAGGGACCCGAGCAGTACTTC.

This clonotype was seen only once. The V and J genes are TRBV29-1 and TRBJ2-1; 10 bases map to TRBD2. This CDR3 has 13 amino acids. Germline CDR1 reads SQVTM; CDR2 reads ANQGSEA. Trimming cost V 7 bases and J 8 bases; bases outside gene matches: 8. The CDR3 loop is CSALSSGSYEQFF. In DNA form, the CDR3 reads TGCAGCGCCCTGTCTAGCGGGAGTTATGAGCAGTTCTTC.

The genes are TRBV6-2 or TRBV6-3 and TRBJ2-2, with 7 nucleotides matching TRBD2. After removal of 6 bases from V and 4 bases from J, the junction contained 14 bases not matched to a gene. The CDR3 has 17 amino acids. Germline V gives CDR1 MNHEY, CDR2 SVGEGT. CDR3: CASSYGPGREGTGELFF. The DNA for the CDR3 is TGTGCCAGCAGCTATGGTCCTGGCAGGGAGGGCACCGGGGAGCTGTTTTTT.

This clonotype was found a few times. The V gene is TRBV4-3, the J gene TRBJ2-3; D perhaps matches TRBD1 (5 bases). Germline CDR1 LGHNA, CDR2 YSLEER. Deletions cut 0 bases from V and 0 bases from J, with 10 bases between. The CDR3 spans 16 residues. This CDR3 reads CASSQEQDPSTDTQYF. The CDR3 DNA reads as TGCGCCAGCAGCCAAGAACAGGACCCTAGCACAGATACGCAGTATTTT.

The gene calls are TRBV4-3 and TRBJ1-2; TRBD1 aligns across 8 bases. Germline V gene sequence: CDR1 LGHNA, CDR2 YSLEER. V lost 3 bases to trimming and J lost 2 bases; unmatched junction nucleotides: 8. The CDR3 is 16 amino acids. The CDR3 sequence: CASSHRQGAVNYGYTF. The CDR3 coding sequence is TGCGCCAGCAGCCACCGGCAGGGGGCTGTAAACTATGGCTACACCTTC.

The CDR3 coding sequence is TGTGCCAGCAGCTTTCACACAGATCCCGGAGGCTACACCTTC. Protein sequence: CASSFHTDPGGYTF. This chain connects TRBV11-2 to TRBJ1-2, with unresolved D. Germline assignment: CDR1 SGHAT and CDR2 FQNNGV. The CDR3 is 14 residues long. Deletions cut 3 bases from V and 8 bases from J, with 16 bases between.

The rearrangement links TRBV6-1 to TRBJ2-5, with 10 bases that match TRBD2. Unmatched junction bases numbered 4, after V lost 7 bases and J lost 5 bases. Germline V gene lookup returns CDR1 MNHNS and CDR2 SASEGT. This CDR3 comprises 13 residues. The CDR3 region is CASKREGRETQYF. The DNA for the CDR3 is TGTGCCAGCAAGCGGGAGGGCCGCGAGACCCAGTACTTC.

This clonotype appeared a few times. The rearrangement links TRBV20-1 to TRBJ2-3, with D uncertain. CDR3 size: 15 residues. V was trimmed by 2 bases and J by 2 bases, leaving 14 bases between them. Germline CDR1 and CDR2: DFQATT and SNEGSKA (reference sequence). CDR3 nucleotides: TGCAGTGCTAGACCGGACGGCCACAACACAGATACGCAGTATTTT. It yields the protein CSARPDGHNTDTQYF.

This clonotype has just a few counts. At one end the junction does not follow the germline gene, possibly because of a read error. The CDR3 nucleotides read TGTGCCATTATCAGGGCAGATGCGCAGTATTTT. This codes for CAIIRADAQYF. The chain joins TRBV12-3 or TRBV12-4 to TRBJ2-3; a weak D match, TRBD1 (5 bases). The CDR3 runs 11 residues.

This chain connects TRBV5-1 to TRBJ2-5; weak D call: TRBD2 (6 bases). Germline V gene sequence: CDR1 SGHRS, CDR2 YFSETQ. The CDR3 sequence is 16 residues long. Trimming stripped 0 bases from V and 1 base from J, with 13 bases between. The DNA for the CDR3 is TGCGCCAGCAGCTTGGGGGTTAGCGGCATCCAAGAGACCCAGTACTTC. Amino acid sequence: CASSLGVSGIQETQYF.